This section outlines one T cell receptor (beta chain) sequence together with its context. Time point specified: newly diagnosed GD, antithyroid drugs for less than 3 months. PBMC RNA served as the TCR library source. These data come from a study of regulatory T cells in long-lasting Graves disease. Sequencing libraries for TCR beta were prepared with iRepertoire HTBI primers and Arm-PCR of CDR3 regions. From the multiplex PCR reads, TCRdb called clonotypes with MiXCR, one entry per CDR3 protein. Among roughly 440,000 distinct CDR3 sequences listed, about 15% were seen once. The length of the CDR3 is 13 residues. The V and J ends lost 3 bases and 5 bases, in that order; junction bases with no gene match: 4. Separately, the same data were catalogued under a study of T cells in Graves' hyperthyroidism and ophthalmopathy.

This sample comprised peripheral blood mononuclear cells (PBMCs), obtained at new diagnosis, from a patient treated with antithyroid drugs. The chain employs TRBV12-3 or TRBV12-4 and TRBJ2-7, with TRBD2 identical over 7 bases. This TCR was recovered from a woman aged 18-29 years with Graves disease. The CDR3 sequence is CASSFFGGNEQYF. CDR3 nucleotide sequence: TGTGCCAGCAGTTTTTTCGGGGGGAACGAGCAGTACTTC.